This TCR beta chain was profiled in a study of blood T cell repertoires in COVID-19. Study background: From the United States, Italy and Spain came samples of acute and convalescent COVID-19. Nucleic acid was either cDNA or gDNA, and it came from T cells, B-cell-depleted T cells, or PBMCs.

Per the original methods: It was from reference gene primer amplification that nucleated cell counts were estimated. Some clones are missing from TCRdb's copy, which holds only in-frame ones; the method was immunoSEQ multiplex PCR. V, J and clone size were drawn from that table, and D and trimming were deduced from the DNA. The sample includes about 67,000 clones, around 85% of them seen just once. This CDR3 has 12 amino acids. The V end was cut by 6 bases, the J end by 4 bases, with 10 bases between. The chain combines TRBV12-3 or TRBV12-4 with TRBJ2-7, with D possibly being TRBD2 (5 bases). The clonotype was recovered from a man aged 50 to 60 with active COVID-19. The sequencing input was peripheral blood. The chain's CDR3 is CASSKTRYEQYF. DNA for the CDR3: TGTGCCAGCAGCAAAACTAGATACGAGCAGTACTTC.